Listed below are T cell receptor beta chains from one sample, sequenced in a study of blood T cell repertoires in COVID-19. The repertoire was sequenced with immunoSEQ multiplex PCR; TCRdb's copy has only in-frame clones and lacks some. The repertoire includes about 190,000 clones, about 82% of them detected once, and 4.5% to 6.5% sits in the top ten. Sequenced input: PBMCs or T cells enriched from blood (not recorded which). The receptors here all came from a man in his forties with acute COVID-19. The CDR3 runs from the conserved cysteine through the conserved F or W. The D gene is left open where the match is weak. Some rows mark clone size as missing; the rest say once, few, many or name a class of expanded clone.

D	V	J	size	DNA	CDR3
TRBD1	TRBV19	TRBJ2-7	NA	TGTGCCAGTAGTCCGGGGACAGGTGGCTCCTACGAGCAGTACTTC	CASSPGTGGSYEQYF
TRBD1	TRBV2	TRBJ1-1	few	TGTGCCGGCCAGGGGGAGGCCACTGAAGCTTTCTTT	CAGQGEATEAFF
NA	TRBV3-1/TRBV3-2	TRBJ1-1	once	TGTGCCAGCAGCCCCGGGCGGGAGACTGAAGCTTTCTTT	CASSPGRETEAFF
TRBD2	TRBV6-6	TRBJ2-7	NA	TGTGCCAGCAGTTTCGGAGGGACTAGCGGGAGTCTGAGACAGTACTTC	CASSFGGTSGSLRQYF
TRBD2	TRBV7-2	TRBJ2-3	NA	TGTGCCAGCAGCCCCTCTAGCGGGAGGGCCCCAGATACGCAGTATTTT	CASSPSSGRAPDTQYF
NA	TRBV9	TRBJ1-2	NA	TGTGCCAGCAGCGTAGGACAGCATGGCTACACCTTC	CASSVGQHGYTF
TRBD1	TRBV28	TRBJ1-3	NA	TGTGCCAGCAGTTCCAGGGGGAGGGGAAACACCATATATTTT	CASSSRGRGNTIYF
NA	TRBV7-9	TRBJ1-1	once	TGTGCCAGCAGCCCCCGTGGAGGGATGATGAACACTGAAGCTTTCTTT	CASSPRGGMMNTEAFF
NA	TRBV30	TRBJ1-2	NA	TGTGCCTGGAGTCCTCCGATAGATACATCCAGGGTGGTCCATGGCTACACCTTC	CAWSPPIDTSRVVHGYTF
NA	TRBV6-1	TRBJ2-3	few	TGTGCCAGCAGTGAAATATCAGGAGGAACAGAGTATTTT	CASSEISGGTEYF
NA	TRBV19	TRBJ1-2	NA	TGTGCCAGTCTCGGTCGGAGGACTAACTCCTACACCGGTGGCTACACCTTC	CASLGRRTNSYTGGYTF
TRBD1	TRBV7-8	TRBJ1-3	NA	TGTGCCAGCGGTCCAAGGGGGCTTGAAGGAAACACCATATATTTT	CASGPRGLEGNTIYF
NA	TRBV30	TRBJ2-7	NA	TGTGCCTGGAGTCAACGGCTAGCGCCATACGAGCAGTACTTC	CAWSQRLAPYEQYF
NA	TRBV9	TRBJ1-4	NA	TGTGCCAGCAGCGTAGATGCCACCCGGAATGAAAAACTGTTTTTT	CASSVDATRNEKLFF
TRBD2	TRBV28	TRBJ2-1	once	TGTGCCAGCAGTAAAGGGCGACTAGCGGGGACGATCTCCTACAATGAGCAGTTCTTC	CASSKGRLAGTISYNEQFF
NA	TRBV5-6	TRBJ2-7	NA	TGTGCCAGCAGCTTGTTGCGTGAGCAGTACTTC	CASSLLREQYF
TRBD1	TRBV28	TRBJ1-1	NA	TGTGCCAGCAGCCCCTTGGACAGGACAAACACTGAAGCTTTCTTT	CASSPLDRTNTEAFF
NA	TRBV11-2	TRBJ2-2	NA	TGTGCCAGCAGAAAAACGGGGTACGGGGAGCTGTTTTTT	CASRKTGYGELFF
TRBD1	TRBV27	TRBJ1-2	few	TGTGCCAGCAGTCTCTTGGGACAGGGGTACTATGGCTACACCTTC	CASSLLGQGYYGYTF
NA	TRBV9	TRBJ2-7	NA	TGTGCCAGCAGCGTAGGACAGGCTTTGAGGGAGCAGTACTTC	CASSVGQALREQYF
TRBD1	TRBV4-1	TRBJ2-7	NA	TGCGCCAGCAGCCAAGGGGACAGGGGAATAAGCGAGCAGTACTTC	CASSQGDRGISEQYF
NA	TRBV29-1	TRBJ1-4	NA	TGCAGCGTTGAAAGTTCAGGGGATGAAAAACTGTTTTTT	CSVESSGDEKLFF
NA	TRBV3-1/TRBV3-2	TRBJ1-5	NA	TGTGCCAGCAGCCAAGATAGCTGGAGCCAGCCCCAGCATTTT	CASSQDSWSQPQHF
TRBD1	TRBV5-6	TRBJ2-7	NA	TGTGCCAGCAGCTCTGCAGGGACAGGGAAAGAGCAGTACTTC	CASSSAGTGKEQYF
TRBD1	TRBV9	TRBJ1-1	NA	TGTGCCAGCAGCGCCCCGGGACAGGGGAGCACTGAAGCTTTCTTT	CASSAPGQGSTEAFF
NA	TRBV7-8	TRBJ1-1	NA	TGTGCCAGCAGCTTACGTAGGAGGTGGGACACTGAAGCTTTCTTT	CASSLRRRWDTEAFF
NA	TRBV11-2	TRBJ1-5	NA	TGTGCCAGCAGCTTAGACGGAGGCTCTAATCAGCCCCAGCATTTT	CASSLDGGSNQPQHF
NA	TRBV2	TRBJ2-3	many	TGTGCCACCCTACGGGACTCCGGCACAGATACGCAGTATTTT	CATLRDSGTDTQYF
TRBD1	TRBV7-9	TRBJ2-3	NA	TGTGCCAGCAGCTTATTTACAGGGGCCTCGTTAAATACGCAGTATTTT	CASSLFTGASLNTQYF
TRBD1	TRBV6-5	TRBJ2-7	NA	TGTGCCACCGTCCCTCCGGGACAGGGGGCCTACGAGCAGTACTTC	CATVPPGQGAYEQYF
NA	TRBV4-1	TRBJ1-2	NA	TGCGCCAGCAGCCAAGTTGGCAGCTATGGCTACACCTTC	CASSQVGSYGYTF
NA	TRBV7-9	TRBJ1-3	NA	TGTGCCAGCAGCTTAAGTGCAGGGTCTGGAAACACCATATATTTT	CASSLSAGSGNTIYF
TRBD2	TRBV18	TRBJ2-7	few	TGTGCCAGCTCTCAGAGCGGGGACGACGAGCAGTACTTC	CASSQSGDDEQYF
NA	TRBV2	TRBJ1-2	once	TGTGCCAGCAGTGAAGACTTTTATGGCTACACCTTC	CASSEDFYGYTF
TRBD2	TRBV2	TRBJ2-7	NA	TGTGCCAGCAGTGAACGGACTAGCGGCTCCTACGAGCAGTACTTC	CASSERTSGSYEQYF
NA	TRBV30	TRBJ1-3	few	TGTGCCTGGAGTGTCTGGCAGAACTCTGGAAACACCATATATTTT	CAWSVWQNSGNTIYF
TRBD2	TRBV4-1	TRBJ2-2	NA	TGCGCCAGCAGCCAAGAAGAGGGAAGCGGGAGTAGCGGGGAGCTGTTTTTT	CASSQEEGSGSSGELFF
TRBD2	TRBV6-2/TRBV6-3	TRBJ2-3	NA	TGTGCCAGCAGTTTGACTAGCCCTCATGAGACAGATACGCAGTATTTT	CASSLTSPHETDTQYF
TRBD2	TRBV5-5	TRBJ2-5	once	TGTGCCAGCAGCCTAGGACTAGCGGGAGGGCAGGAGCAGACCCAGTACTTC	CASSLGLAGGQEQTQYF
NA	TRBV3-1/TRBV3-2	TRBJ1-1	once	TGTGCCAGCAGCCATTCCCGTTCGAACACTGAAGCTTTCTTT	CASSHSRSNTEAFF
NA	TRBV7-6	TRBJ1-5	NA	TGTGCCAGCAGCCCCCGGGTGGCAGGGCTGTATAATCAGCCCCAGCATTTT	CASSPRVAGLYNQPQHF
TRBD1	TRBV5-3	TRBJ1-5	NA	TGTGCCAGAAGCCTCCGGGACAGGGACATTCAGCCCCAGCATTTT	CARSLRDRDIQPQHF